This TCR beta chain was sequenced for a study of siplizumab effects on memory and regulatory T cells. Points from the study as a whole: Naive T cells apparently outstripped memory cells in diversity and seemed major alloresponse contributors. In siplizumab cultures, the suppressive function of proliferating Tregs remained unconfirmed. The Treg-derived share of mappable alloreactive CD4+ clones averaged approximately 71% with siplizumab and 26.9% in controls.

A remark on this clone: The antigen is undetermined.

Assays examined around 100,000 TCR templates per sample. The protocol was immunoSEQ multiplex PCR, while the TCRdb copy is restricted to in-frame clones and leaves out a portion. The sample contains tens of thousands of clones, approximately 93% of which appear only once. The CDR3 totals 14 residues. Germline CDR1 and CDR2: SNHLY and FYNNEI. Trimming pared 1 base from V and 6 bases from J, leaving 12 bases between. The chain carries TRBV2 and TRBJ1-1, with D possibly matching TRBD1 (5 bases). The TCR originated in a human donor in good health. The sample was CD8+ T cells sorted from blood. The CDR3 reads CASSEVQGIPEAFF. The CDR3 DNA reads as TGTGCCAGCAGTGAAGTGCAGGGAATCCCTGAAGCTTTCTTT.